This record looks at one TCR beta chain sequence and its context. The protocol was immunoSEQ multiplex PCR, while the TCRdb copy is restricted to in-frame clones and leaves out a portion. The sample includes approximately 58,000 clones, over 75% seen only once; the top ten take around 4.5%. The sample is drawn from a study of blood T cell repertoires in COVID-19. Study overall: Whether acute or convalescent, the COVID-19 samples came from the United States, Italy and Spain. PBMCs, B-cell-depleted T cells, or T cells provided the cDNA or gDNA that made up the material.

This CDR3 spans 15 amino acids. CDR1 and CDR2 (germline): KGHSH, LQKENI. V shed 3 bases and J shed 5 bases, with 16 bases lying between them. The chain employs TRBV18 and TRBJ2-5, with D tentatively TRBD2 (6 bases). Sequencing input: peripheral blood. The receptor was derived from a man aged 35 to 55 with active COVID-19. The CDR3 spells CASSPRPGGEETQYF. The CDR3 DNA reads as TGTGCCAGCTCACCGCGGCCAGGAGGGGAGGAGACCCAGTACTTC.